Each of the 29 T cell receptor beta chains below was sequenced from the same sample in a study of T cell responses to AZD1222 COVID-19 vaccine. This table comes from immunoSEQ multiplex PCR, and its TCRdb copy is limited to in-frame clones, with some not included. The sample holds about 55,000 clones; about 85% are singletons and the top ten take roughly 4%. The material was peripheral blood, obtained on day 0 of AZD1222 vaccination. Receptors were obtained from an adult in good health.

This clone was found once. The V gene is TRBV14, the J gene TRBJ2-7; D is undetermined. The germline CDR1 and CDR2 sequences are SGHDN and FVKESK. Trimming took off 1 base at V and 5 bases at J, with 15 bases between the two ends. This CDR3 region has 15 residues. The CDR3 bases are TGTGCCAGCAGCCAAGGGCCTGGTCAACCCGACGAGCAGTACTTC. It codes for CASSQGPGQPDEQYF.

V usage is TRBV3-1 (or the pseudogene TRBV3-2) and J usage is TRBJ1-3; possible D gene TRBD1, 5 bases. The germline CDR1 and CDR2 sequences are LGHDT and YNNKEL (reference sequence). This CDR3 has 17 amino acids. V lost 4 bases to trimming and J lost 0 bases, with 16 bases between them. The CDR3 DNA reads TGTGCCAGCAGCCCCCGGCGGGGGGGAAGCTCTGGAAACACCATATATTTT. It yields the protein CASSPRRGGSSGNTIYF.

The rearrangement uses TRBV6-1 and TRBJ2-7, with 9 bases fitting TRBD1. There are 16 residues in the CDR3. Germline-derived CDR1 and CDR2 are MNHNS and SASEGT. The V gene end was trimmed by 4 bases and the J gene end by 0 bases; junction bases not matched to a gene: 7. This CDR3 reads CASSVLPGQGSYEQYF. As DNA, the CDR3 is TGTGCCAGCAGTGTTCTACCGGGACAGGGCTCCTACGAGCAGTACTTC.

This rearrangement joins TRBV6-1 to TRBJ2-2; TRBD1 matches at 9 bases. Germline assignment: CDR1 MNHNS and CDR2 SASEGT. CDR3 length: 16 amino acids. The V and J ends lost 2 bases and 5 bases, in that order; junction bases with no gene match: 6. The CDR3 spells CASSEIGTGRTGELFF. For the CDR3, the DNA is TGTGCCAGCAGTGAAATCGGGACAGGGAGGACCGGGGAGCTGTTTTTT.

The CDR3 DNA reads as TGTGCCACTCACCCCCTAGCGGGGGCCGAAGAGACCCAGTACTTC. Amino acids: CATHPLAGAEETQYF. The chain links TRBV27 to TRBJ2-5, with TRBD2 identical over 10 bases. This CDR3 comprises 15 residues. Germline V gene lookup returns CDR1 MNHEY and CDR2 SMNVEV (reference sequence). V was pared by 10 bases and J by 3 bases, with 11 bases of the junction left unmatched.

The gene calls are TRBV5-4 and TRBJ1-3; no clear D. CDR1 and CDR2 from the germline V gene are SGHNT and YYREEE (reference sequence). V lost 0 bases and J lost 2, with 9 bases in between. This CDR3 has 15 residues. The CDR3 loop reads CASSLGQQPGNTIYF. The DNA of the CDR3 is TGTGCCAGCAGCTTGGGGCAGCAGCCTGGAAACACCATATATTTT.

A single count supports this clone. One end of the junction does not line up with germline, which may come from a read error. The genes are TRBV6-1 and TRBJ2-2; D gene unclear. Germline V gene data show CDR1 as MNHNS and CDR2 as SASEGT. The length of the CDR3 is 13 residues. Here the CDR3 reads CASREENTGELFF. DNA of the CDR3: TGTGCCAGCAGGGAAGAGAACACCGGGGAGCTGTTTTTT.

The genes are TRBV29-1 and TRBJ1-1; tentative D call: TRBD1 (5 bases). CDR3 length: 14 amino acids. The V and J ends lost 5 bases and 4 bases respectively, with 17 bases between them. CDR1 and CDR2 from the germline V gene are SQVTM and ANQGSEA. CDR3 residues: CSVPRTSGGTEAFF. The CDR3 DNA sequence: TGCAGCGTTCCCAGGACATCCGGAGGCACTGAAGCTTTCTTT.

CDR3 nucleotide sequence: TGTGCCAGCAGCCTTACGACAGGACTTGGGTACACTGAAGCTTTCTTT. Translation gives CASSLTTGLGYTEAFF. V and J are TRBV7-9 and TRBJ1-1; D is perhaps TRBD1 (6 bases). Germline lookup yields CDR1 SEHNR and CDR2 FQNEAQ (reference sequence). This CDR3 comprises 16 residues. V was clipped by 5 bases and J by 3 bases, with 19 bases between them.

DNA of the CDR3: TGTGCCAGCAGTGCGCGGGGGGGCTCTGGGGCCAACGTCCTGACTTTC. It translates to CASSARGGSGANVLTF. The chain employs TRBV6-4 and TRBJ2-6; 9 bases match TRBD2. Germline assignment: CDR1 MRHNA and CDR2 SNTAGT. V gave up 4 bases and J gave up 0 bases; unmatched junction bases: 1. The CDR3 contains 16 residues.

The rearrangement joins TRBV6-2 or TRBV6-3 to TRBJ2-7, with D uncertain. From germline, CDR1 is MNHEY and CDR2 SVGEGT. This CDR3 has 14 amino acids. V dropped 2 bases and J dropped 0 bases, with 8 bases sitting between them. The CDR3 spells CASSYQGSSYEQYF. Here the CDR3 DNA reads TGTGCCAGCAGTTACCAAGGAAGCTCCTACGAGCAGTACTTC.

This clone was counted once. The V and J genes are TRBV2 and TRBJ1-4; 10 nucleotides align to TRBD1. CDR3 length equals 16 residues. Germline values: CDR1 SNHLY, CDR2 FYNNEI. V lost 7 bases to trimming and J lost 3 bases; unmatched junction nucleotides: 8. CDR3 coding DNA: TGTGCCAGCACTGAGGGACAGGGGTCACCTAATGAAAAACTGTTTTTT. Translated: CASTEGQGSPNEKLFF.

The genes are TRBV10-1 and TRBJ2-7, with 9 nucleotides matching TRBD1. Trimming removed 3 bases from V and 2 bases from J; junction bases left unmatched: 5. There are 15 residues in the CDR3. CDR1 and CDR2 (germline): WNHNN, SYGVQD (reference sequence). The CDR3 reads CASSDTGGRTYEQYF. In DNA, the CDR3 is TGCGCCAGCAGTGATACAGGGGGCCGAACCTACGAGCAGTACTTC.

The chain has TRBV9 and TRBJ2-1, with unresolved D. This CDR3 contains 14 residues. The germline CDR1 and CDR2 sequences are SGDLS and YYNGEE. With 4 bases removed from V and 4 bases from J, the gap between germline ends came to 12 bases. Here the CDR3 reads CASSPGWSYNEQFF. CDR3 in DNA: TGTGCCAGCAGCCCCGGTTGGTCATACAATGAGCAGTTCTTC.

The chain carries TRBV28 and TRBJ2-7; D unclear. In germline, CDR1 is MDHEN, CDR2 SYDVKM. The V and J ends lost 1 base and 2 bases respectively, with 15 bases between them. CDR3 length equals 16 residues. The CDR3 is CASSLLSYSRPYEQYF. Written as DNA, the CDR3 is TGTGCCAGCAGTTTATTATCGTACAGCCGCCCCTACGAGCAGTACTTC.

The chain combines TRBV2 with TRBJ1-6, with 7 bases lining up with TRBD1. V lost 2 bases to trimming and J lost 7 bases; unmatched junction nucleotides: 5. The CDR3 runs 15 residues. The germline gives CDR1 SNHLY, CDR2 FYNNEI. The CDR3 loop is CASSEKGQMNSPLHF. CDR3 in DNA: TGTGCCAGCAGTGAAAAGGGACAGATGAATTCACCCCTCCACTTT.

CDR3 residues: CASSLGQGWEQYF. CDR3 DNA: TGTGCCAGCAGCTTAGGGCAGGGTTGGGAGCAGTACTTC. The rearrangement links TRBV11-2 to TRBJ2-7; tentative D call: TRBD1 (5 bases). Germline V lookup: CDR1 SGHAT, CDR2 FQNNGV. V was pared by 1 base and J by 7 bases, with 11 bases between. The CDR3 loop spans 13 amino acids.

J is TRBJ1-6 and V is TRBV7-9, with TRBD1 matching over 9 bases. CDR1 is SEHNR, CDR2 FQNEAQ, per germline (reference sequence). The V segment lost 5 bases and the J segment 7 bases; nucleotides outside the gene matches: 15. The CDR3 length is 18 residues. The CDR3 protein is CASSPPGAQGARNSPLHF. CDR3 DNA sequence: TGTGCCAGCAGCCCCCCCGGGGCACAGGGGGCGCGGAATTCACCCCTCCACTTT.

The rearrangement links TRBV28 to TRBJ2-5; D may be TRBD2 (6 bases). V was trimmed by 6 bases and J by 5 bases, leaving 19 bases between them. CDR1 is MDHEN and CDR2 is SYDVKM in the germline V gene. The CDR3 has 15 amino acids. The CDR3 protein is CASRSPGLFRETQYF. The CDR3 region has the DNA TGTGCCAGCAGGTCACCGGGACTCTTCCGGGAGACCCAGTACTTC.

The chain carries TRBV29-1 and TRBJ1-1, with D unresolved. V was trimmed by 4 bases and J by 7 bases, leaving 13 bases between them. CDR1 and CDR2 from the germline V gene are SQVTM and ANQGSEA. The CDR3 consists of 12 residues. The CDR3: CSVVPLWGEAFF. In nucleotides, the CDR3 is TGCAGCGTTGTTCCCTTGTGGGGTGAAGCTTTCTTT.

The chain links TRBV6-5 to TRBJ1-2, with D possibly matching TRBD1 (5 bases). Germline CDR1 reads MNHEY; CDR2 reads SVGAGI. V lost 5 bases and J lost 3, with 13 bases in between. This CDR3 is 14 amino acids long. CDR3 residues: CASSPPGTDYGYTF. DNA for the CDR3: TGTGCCAGCAGTCCCCCGGGGACGGACTATGGCTACACCTTC.

The chain employs TRBV29-1 and TRBJ1-1; possible D gene TRBD1, 5 bases. Germline V gene data show CDR1 as SQVTM and CDR2 as ANQGSEA. The CDR3 is 11 residues long. V was clipped by 4 bases and J by 4 bases, with 7 bases between them. The DNA of the CDR3 is TGCAGCGTTGCAGACAGCACTGAAGCTTTCTTT. Residues: CSVADSTEAFF.

This chain joins TRBV2 and TRBJ1-2; 9 bases fit TRBD1. The CDR3 is 13 residues long. With V trimmed by 6 bases and J by 7 bases, 6 bases remained unmatched. CDR1 SNHLY and CDR2 FYNNEI come from the germline V gene. The DNA for the CDR3 is TGTGCCAGCAGGGCACAGGGGGCGGGTGGCTACACCTTC. Protein sequence: CASRAQGAGGYTF.

The chain uses TRBV5-1 and TRBJ2-2, with D perhaps given as TRBD1 or TRBD2 (5 bases each). This CDR3 is 14 amino acids long. The ends were cut back, 0 bases at V and 7 bases at J, with 10 bases in the middle. From germline, CDR1 is SGHRS and CDR2 YFSETQ. DNA of the CDR3: TGCGCCAGCAGCTTGGGGGACGCAGGCGGGGAGCTGTTTTTT. Amino acids: CASSLGDAGGELFF.

The chain combines TRBV6-5 with TRBJ1-1; the D is unclear. Looked up from germline, CDR1 is MNHEY and CDR2 is SVGAGI. The CDR3 has 14 amino acids. Here the CDR3 DNA reads TGTGCTACTACCCGAATCGGCAGGAACACTGAAGCTTTCTTT. It yields the protein CATTRIGRNTEAFF.

The chain couples TRBV19 to TRBJ1-4; D gene unclear. CDR1 is LNHDA and CDR2 is SQIVND in the germline V gene (reference sequence). Trimming cost V 8 bases and J 8 bases, with 12 bases left between them. The CDR3 extends over 12 amino acids. The CDR3 sequence is CASRRGREKLFF. CDR3 bases: TGTGCCAGTCGGCGCGGGAGGGAAAAACTGTTTTTT.

The chain couples TRBV28 to TRBJ2-1, with a tentative D call TRBD1 (5 bases). With 2 bases removed from V and 1 base from J, the gap between germline ends came to 9 bases. Per the germline V gene, CDR1 is MDHEN and CDR2 is SYDVKM. The CDR3 is 15 residues long. CDR3 loop: CASSLPDTSYNEQFF. The DNA for the CDR3 is TGTGCCAGCAGTTTACCGGACACTTCCTACAATGAGCAGTTCTTC.

The rearrangement joins TRBV4-1 to TRBJ2-2; D is unresolved. Germline CDR1 MGHRA, CDR2 YSYEKL. The V and J ends lost 4 bases and 4 bases respectively, with 4 bases between them. The CDR3 totals 12 residues. In nucleotides, the CDR3 is TGCGCCAGCAGCCGAACCACCGGGGAGCTGTTTTTT. Residues: CASSRTTGELFF.

V usage is TRBV27 and J usage is TRBJ2-7; possibly TRBD2 for D (5 bases). The V gene's germline CDR1 is MNHEY and CDR2 SMNVEV (reference sequence). V was cut by 2 bases and J by 0 bases, with 14 bases left in between. There are 16 residues in the CDR3. The CDR3 is CASSLRPGFSSYEQYF. The CDR3 DNA is TGTGCCAGCAGTTTAAGACCGGGGTTCAGCTCCTACGAGCAGTACTTC.